This T cell receptor (beta chain) was profiled in a study of neurological immune-mediated disorders. In its sample, this clonotype was seen many times. TCRdb recomputed calls from the 5' RACE reads with MiXCR, one row per CDR3 protein. The sample holds around 62,000 distinct CDR3 sequences; over 4% are singletons and the top ten take under 3%. This CDR3 is built from 11 residues. V lost 6 bases, J lost 3 bases, and 8 bases lay in between. The germline CDR1 and CDR2 sequences are DFQATT and SNEGSKA (reference sequence). This chain uses TRBV20-1 with TRBJ1-1; D not certain. The sequenced sample consisted of PBMCs. This sequence originates from a man aged 45 to 65 with multiple sclerosis. The CDR3, as DNA: TGCAGTGCATCTGGGGACACTGAAGCTTTCTTT. It translates to CSASGDTEAFF.